Listed below are T cell receptor beta chains from one sample, sequenced in a study of cytomegalovirus exposure and HLA in healthy donors. The table came from immunoSEQ multiplex PCR; TCRdb's copy has only in-frame clones and leaves some out. The sample shows about 200,000 clones, around 85% of them seen only once. The sequencing sample was made of PBMCs. These receptors came from a man aged 50 to 60 in good health and CMV-seronegative. Each CDR3 is given with its conserved first and last residue. D genes are given only for firm matches. A row's size may be missing; if present it is once, few, many or a size class.

NA,TRBJ2-2,TRBV7-8,NA,TGTGCCAGCACCGAAGTCGGGAGTCAGAAGAACACCGGGGAGCTGTTTTTT,CASTEVGSQKNTGELFF
TRBD2,TRBJ2-1,TRBV7-3,once,TGTGCCAGCAGCCCGACTAGCGGGGCCTATTCCTACAATGAGCAGTTCTTC,CASSPTSGAYSYNEQFF
TRBD2,TRBJ2-7,TRBV11-2,NA,TGTGCCAGCAGCGTGGGACTAGCGGGAGCTGGCGAGCAGTACTTC,CASSVGLAGAGEQYF
TRBD1,TRBJ1-1,TRBV7-7,NA,TGTGCCAGCAGTCAGGGGGCGGGCACTGAAGCTTTCTTT,CASSQGAGTEAFF
TRBD2,TRBJ2-7,TRBV28,once,TGTGCCAGCAGATCCGGGACTAGGCAGCAGTACTTC,CASRSGTRQQYF
TRBD2,TRBJ2-7,TRBV15,NA,TGTGCCACCAGCCTTGATAGCGGGAGTGGGCAGCAGTACTTC,CATSLDSGSGQQYF
TRBD2,TRBJ2-1,TRBV6-5,NA,TGTGCCAGCAGCCACCGGACTAGCGGCAATAATGAGCAGTTCTTC,CASSHRTSGNNEQFF
NA,TRBJ1-2,TRBV12-5,NA,TGTGCTTCGGAGACTAACTATGGCTACACCTTC,CASETNYGYTF
NA,TRBJ2-7,TRBV19,NA,TGTGCCAGTAGTACCCTGCGTCGGCAGTACTTC,CASSTLRRQYF
TRBD1,TRBJ1-2,TRBV6-5,NA,TGTGCCAGCAGTGGCTTCGGACAGGGGTCTGGCTACACCTTC,CASSGFGQGSGYTF
NA,TRBJ2-3,TRBV5-6,NA,TGTGCCAGCAGCTTGGACAGACTAACAGATACGCAGTATTTT,CASSLDRLTDTQYF
TRBD2,TRBJ2-1,TRBV4-1,NA,TGCGCCAGCAGCCAAGATATGCTAGCGGGAGGGGCTTACAATGAGCAGTTCTTC,CASSQDMLAGGAYNEQFF
NA,TRBJ2-2,TRBV27,NA,TGTGCCAGCAGTTCTCCCCCAGACAGGAGGAACACCGGGGAGCTGTTTTTT,CASSSPPDRRNTGELFF
TRBD1,TRBJ2-7,TRBV29-1,NA,TGCAGCGCGGGACAGGGATCCTACGAGCAGTACTTC,CSAGQGSYEQYF
NA,TRBJ1-2,TRBV5-1,NA,TGCGCCAGCAGCCTCACAGGGATCGAAATTTCTAACTATGGCTACACCTTC,CASSLTGIEISNYGYTF
NA,TRBJ2-5,TRBV7-6,NA,TGTGCCAGCAGCCCCCCGTCGGGGGAAGAAGAGACCCAGTACTTC,CASSPPSGEEETQYF
TRBD2,TRBJ2-3,TRBV7-9,once,TGTGCCAGCAGCTCCCCCTTGACTAGCGGGAGGGGCACAGATACGCAGTATTTT,CASSSPLTSGRGTDTQYF
NA,TRBJ1-1,TRBV6-1,NA,TGTGCCAGCAGTTCACAGGGTGGTACTGAAGCTTTCTTT,CASSSQGGTEAFF
TRBD1,TRBJ2-7,TRBV27,NA,TGTGCCAGCAGTGCCGCCGGGACAGGGGTCTACGAGCAGTACTTC,CASSAAGTGVYEQYF
TRBD1,TRBJ2-5,TRBV11-1,NA,TGTGCCAGCAGCGCCAGAGACAGGGGGCCTATCCAAGAGACCCAGTACTTC,CASSARDRGPIQETQYF
NA,TRBJ1-5,TRBV27,NA,TGTGCCAGCAGTTTAAGCAGGGTTCAGCCCCAGCATTTT,CASSLSRVQPQHF
TRBD2,TRBJ2-7,TRBV5-8,once,TGTGCCAGCAGGCTGTGGGGCGGGAGCGGGGACGAGCAGTACTTC,CASRLWGGSGDEQYF
TRBD1,TRBJ1-5,TRBV10-3,NA,TGTGCCATCAGTGGGGGACAGAACAATCAGCCCCAGCATTTT,CAISGGQNNQPQHF
TRBD1,TRBJ2-4,TRBV18,NA,TGTGCCAGCTCACTACAGGGGGCTGGAGCCAAAAACATTCAGTACTTC,CASSLQGAGAKNIQYF
NA,TRBJ1-2,TRBV6-5,NA,TGTGCCAGCAGTTACTCATTCCAGGGGCCCTATGGCTACACCTTC,CASSYSFQGPYGYTF
TRBD1,TRBJ2-3,TRBV2,NA,TGTGCCAGCAGCACCGGGACAGGGACATACACAGATACGCAGTATTTT,CASSTGTGTYTDTQYF
NA,TRBJ2-1,TRBV27,NA,TGTGCCAGCACCTTAGGGGCAGGGCAATACAATGAGCAGTTCTTC,CASTLGAGQYNEQFF
NA,TRBJ1-3,TRBV5-8,NA,TGTGCCAGCAGCTTGCTAGGTAGCTCTGGAAACACCATATATTTT,CASSLLGSSGNTIYF
TRBD2,TRBJ2-1,TRBV6-5,once,TGTGCCAGCAGTGGGGGGGACAATGAGCAGTTCTTC,CASSGGDNEQFF
TRBD2,TRBJ2-7,TRBV6-1,NA,TGTGCCAGCAGTGAGTCGACTAGCGGGACCCTCTACGAGCAGTACTTC,CASSESTSGTLYEQYF
NA,TRBJ2-6,TRBV19,NA,TGTGCCAGTAGCCCGACAGGTAGAATCGCTGGGGCCAACGTCCTGACTTTC,CASSPTGRIAGANVLTF
TRBD2,TRBJ2-2,TRBV30,NA,TGTGCCTGGAGGCTACTGGGACTAGCGGGATTACACACCGGGGAGCTGTTTTTT,CAWRLLGLAGLHTGELFF
NA,TRBJ2-1,TRBV2,NA,TGTGCCAGCAGTGAGTGGGGCCTAGTTGGTGAGCAGTTCTTC,CASSEWGLVGEQFF
TRBD1,TRBJ2-2,TRBV2,NA,TGTGCCAGCAGGGGGACAGGGATGACCGGGGAGCTGTTTTTT,CASRGTGMTGELFF
NA,TRBJ2-5,TRBV14,NA,TGTGCCAGCAGCACCCGACAAGATCCAGAGACCCAGTACTTC,CASSTRQDPETQYF
TRBD1,TRBJ2-5,TRBV29-1,NA,TGCAGCGTTGCCAGGGGGACGGAGACCCAGTACTTC,CSVARGTETQYF
NA,TRBJ1-5,TRBV30,NA,TGTGCCTGCCTCGACAGCCATCAGCCCCAGCATTTT,CACLDSHQPQHF
NA,TRBJ1-1,TRBV5-1,NA,TGCGCCAGCAGCGGTCCGAGAGACACTGAAGCTTTCTTT,CASSGPRDTEAFF
TRBD1,TRBJ2-3,TRBV7-3,NA,TGTGCCAGCAGCATTAACCAGGGGGCAGATACGCAGTATTTT,CASSINQGADTQYF
TRBD2,TRBJ2-7,TRBV27,NA,TGTGCCAGCGTCCGCCGGTACCCTAGCGGGGGAACCTACGAGCAGTACTTC,CASVRRYPSGGTYEQYF
TRBD1,TRBJ2-7,TRBV27,NA,TGTGCCAGCAGTTTAGACAGGGCCAACTACGAGCAGTACTTC,CASSLDRANYEQYF
TRBD1,TRBJ1-2,TRBV27,NA,TGTGCCAGCAGTCCCCGGACAGGGGATGGCTACACCTTC,CASSPRTGDGYTF
TRBD2,TRBJ2-1,TRBV30,few,TGTGCCTGGAGCCGCGGGACTAGCGGAAATGAGCAGTTCTTC,CAWSRGTSGNEQFF
TRBD1,TRBJ1-1,TRBV11-2,NA,TGTGCCAGCAGCCGCACAGGGGGGACTGAAGCTTTCTTT,CASSRTGGTEAFF
NA,TRBJ2-3,TRBV7-9,NA,TGTGCCAGCAGCTCTGGACAGAGTAGCACAGATACGCAGTATTTT,CASSSGQSSTDTQYF
NA,TRBJ2-7,TRBV2,NA,TGTGCCAGCAGTGACGCCAGGGGTGACGAGCAGTACTTC,CASSDARGDEQYF
TRBD2,TRBJ2-7,TRBV5-4,once,TGTGCCAGCAGCCCGGGACTAGCGGGATACGAGCAGTACTTC,CASSPGLAGYEQYF